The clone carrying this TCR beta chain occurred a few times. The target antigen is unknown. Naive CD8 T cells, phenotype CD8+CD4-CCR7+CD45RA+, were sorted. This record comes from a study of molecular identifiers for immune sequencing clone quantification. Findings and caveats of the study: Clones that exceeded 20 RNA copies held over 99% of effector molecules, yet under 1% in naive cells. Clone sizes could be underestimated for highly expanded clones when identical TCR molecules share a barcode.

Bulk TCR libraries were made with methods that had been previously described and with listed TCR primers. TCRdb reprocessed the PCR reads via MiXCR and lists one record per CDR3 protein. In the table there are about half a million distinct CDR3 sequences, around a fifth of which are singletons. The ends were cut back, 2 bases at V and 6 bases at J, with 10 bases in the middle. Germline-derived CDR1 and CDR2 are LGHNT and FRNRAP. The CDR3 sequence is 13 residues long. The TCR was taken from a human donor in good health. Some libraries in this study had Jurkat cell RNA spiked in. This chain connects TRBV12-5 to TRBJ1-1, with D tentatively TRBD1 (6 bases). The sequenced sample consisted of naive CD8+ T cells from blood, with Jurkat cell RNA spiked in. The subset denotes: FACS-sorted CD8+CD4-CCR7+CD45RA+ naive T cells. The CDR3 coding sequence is TGTGCTAGTGGTTTGATAGGGGGGGCTGAAGCTTTCTTT. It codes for CASGLIGGAEAFF.